Listed below are T cell receptor beta chains from one sample, sequenced in a study of identifying expanded T cells in peripheral blood. Assay: immunoSEQ multiplex PCR; the TCRdb copy retains only in-frame clones and omits some. The sample shows fewer than 85,000 clones, just under 85% of them seen only once. Sample: blood. The receptor set was obtained from a person aged 18-70 years in good health. Each CDR3 is given with its conserved first and last residue. A D gene is named only where the DNA matches it firmly. Only part of the rows carry a size: once, few, many, or a class if the clone is expanded.

>.|14|TRBD1|TRBJ1-2|TRBV5-1
CASRVSGGIYGYTF
TGCGCCAGCAGAGTTTCAGGGGGCATCTATGGCTACACCTTC
>.|13|.|TRBJ2-7|TRBV5-1
CASSFASSYEQYF
TGCGCCAGCAGCTTTGCAAGCTCCTACGAGCAGTACTTC
>.|15|.|TRBJ2-7|TRBV5-1
CASSLGGAEPYEQYF
TGCGCCAGCAGCTTGGGGGGGGCTGAACCCTACGAGCAGTACTTC
>once|17|TRBD2|TRBJ2-3|TRBV19
CASIGLAGDKNTDTQYF
TGTGCCAGTATCGGACTAGCGGGAGATAAGAACACAGATACGCAGTATTTT
>once|15|.|TRBJ2-6|TRBV9
CASSAHGAGANVLTF
TGTGCCAGCAGCGCCCATGGGGCTGGGGCCAACGTCCTGACTTTC
>.|15|TRBD1|TRBJ2-5|TRBV7-6
CASSLATGPQETQYF
TGTGCCAGCAGCTTAGCGACAGGGCCACAAGAGACCCAGTACTTC
>.|15|.|TRBJ1-4|TRBV10-3
CAISESGGVNEKLFF
TGTGCCATCAGTGAGTCAGGGGGAGTTAATGAAAAACTGTTTTTT
>.|18|TRBD2|TRBJ2-2|TRBV19
CASSKTPLAETETGELFF
TGTGCCAGTAGTAAAACCCCACTAGCGGAGACTGAGACCGGGGAGCTGTTTTTT
>.|15|.|TRBJ2-2|TRBV28
CASSIPSAYTGELFF
TGTGCCAGCAGTATCCCCTCGGCATACACCGGGGAGCTGTTTTTT
>.|14|.|TRBJ1-4|TRBV30
CAWARGSANEKLFF
TGTGCCTGGGCCCGGGGTTCAGCTAATGAAAAACTGTTTTTT
>once|12|.|TRBJ2-3|TRBV7-2
CASSSGPDTQYF
TGTGCCAGCAGCTCCGGGCCAGATACGCAGTATTTT
>.|12|.|TRBJ1-2|TRBV28
CASSSGRYGYTF
TGTGCCAGCAGTTCAGGACGCTATGGCTACACCTTC
>few|14|.|TRBJ1-2|TRBV9
CASNPGHQNYGYTF
TGTGCCAGCAACCCGGGACACCAAAACTATGGCTACACCTTC
>.|14|TRBD1|TRBJ2-4|TRBV5-6
CASSWTGVWGIQYF
TGTGCCAGCAGCTGGACAGGGGTATGGGGCATTCAGTACTTC
>few|17|.|TRBJ1-5|TRBV28
CASSLPGAGARNQPQHF
TGTGCCAGCAGTTTGCCCGGAGCGGGGGCGCGCAATCAGCCCCAGCATTTT
>.|15|TRBD1|TRBJ2-2|TRBV19
CATNLGQGDTGELFF
TGTGCCACCAACCTTGGACAGGGAGACACCGGGGAGCTGTTTTTT
>few|14|TRBD1|TRBJ1-4|TRBV30
CAWGSTGFDEKLFF
TGTGCCTGGGGCTCGACAGGGTTTGATGAAAAACTGTTTTTT
>.|16|TRBD2|TRBJ2-3|TRBV29-1
CSVPGTSGIGTDTQYF
TGCAGCGTCCCCGGGACTAGCGGGATTGGAACAGATACGCAGTATTTT
>.|13|.|TRBJ2-5|TRBV5-1
CASSWDSQETQYF
TGCGCCAGCAGCTGGGACTCCCAAGAGACCCAGTACTTC
>.|14|.|TRBJ2-1|TRBV7-2
CASSLGWTFNEQFF
TGTGCCAGCAGCCTCGGTTGGACTTTCAATGAGCAGTTCTTC